This T cell receptor beta chain was sequenced for a study of a mutant IDH1 vaccine in newly diagnosed glioma. As for time point: baseline, week 1 (first vaccination visit). Treatment in this sample: pre-vaccination baseline after standard-of-care therapy. The CDR3 is 14 residues long. Germline lookup yields CDR1 SGHKS and CDR2 YYEKEE (reference sequence). V was clipped by 3 bases and J by 4 bases; unmatched bases: 5. Here immunoSEQ multiplex PCR was the method, and the copy in TCRdb shows in-frame clones only, minus some. The profile shows about 88,000 clones, over 75% of them singletons. The input for sequencing was PBMCs, taken from a glioma patient treated with radiotherapy, temozolomide or both. The receptor was isolated from a man aged 35-49 years with glioma. Some clones in this sample may be carry-over from other donors' samples. V and J are TRBV5-5 and TRBJ1-2; 8 nucleotides align to TRBD1. CDR3 bases: TGTGCCAGCAGCTCTGACAGGGGAATCTATGGCTACACCTTC. It yields the protein CASSSDRGIYGYTF.